The entry below gives a single TCR beta chain sequence along with its context. This sample is drawn from a study of blood T cell repertoires in COVID-19. Method: immunoSEQ multiplex PCR; TCRdb's copy keeps in-frame clones and lacks some. In the table there are around 100,000 clones, 85% of which are singletons. Sequencing was done on a sample of peripheral blood. This TCR was sampled from a man aged 35 to 55 with acute or convalescent COVID-19.

CDR3 nucleotides: TGTGCCAGCAGTCCACAGGTCGACTATGGCTACACCTTC. This translates into CASSPQVDYGYTF. This chain joins TRBV3-1 (or the pseudogene TRBV3-2) and TRBJ1-2; the D gene is possibly TRBD1 (5 bases). V gave up 6 bases and J gave up 3 bases, with 11 bases separating them. Germline loops: CDR1 LGHDT, CDR2 YNNKEL (reference sequence). The CDR3 totals 13 residues.